Detailed here is one TCR beta chain. Other DNA sequences from this sample encode an identical CDR3 as well. The sample belongs to a study of blood T cell repertoires in COVID-19. Study at large: Acute and convalescent COVID-19 specimens originated in the United States, Italy and Spain. Sources were T cells, B-cell-depleted T cells, or PBMCs; the material itself was cDNA or gDNA.

In the authors' methods: For nucleated cells, counts were estimated from reference gene primer amplification. Using immunoSEQ multiplex PCR, the repertoire was profiled, and TCRdb retains in-frame clones only, with some absent. V, J and clone size are taken as reported in that table, and D and trimming were inferred from the DNA itself. The sample has 170,000 or so clones; roughly 90% are singletons. The TCR comes from a man aged 50-59 years with acute or convalescent COVID-19. Sequencing input: peripheral blood.

This CDR3 reads CASSQGQGYQPQHF. The CDR3, as DNA: TGTGCCAGCAGCCAAGGACAGGGGTATCAGCCCCAGCATTTT. This rearrangement joins TRBV3-1 (or the pseudogene TRBV3-2) to TRBJ1-5; 8 nucleotides agree with TRBD1. The germline gives CDR1 LGHDT, CDR2 YNNKEL (reference sequence). The length of the CDR3 is 14 residues. J lost 5 bases, V lost 1 base, and 1 base had no gene match.